These 13 T cell receptor beta chains were all obtained from the same sample, sequenced in a study of shared clonotypes between healthy human individuals. The data were produced by immunoSEQ multiplex PCR, yet TCRdb's version contains in-frame clones alone and is incomplete. The profile shows 2 million to 2.5 million clones, approximately 95% of them singletons. CD45RO-negative cells were positively selected for CCR7, leaving out terminally differentiated effector memory CD45RA+ cells. The source material was naive CD8+ T cells sorted from blood. All receptors derive from a young man in good health.

The chain is built from TRBV7-9 and TRBJ1-6; D not resolved. Germline V gene lookup returns CDR1 SEHNR and CDR2 FQNEAQ (reference sequence). This CDR3 spans 14 amino acids. Trimming took 2 bases from V and 6 from J, leaving 8 bases between them. CDR3 DNA: TGTGCCAGCAGCTTATCGGGGATTAATTCACCCCTCCACTTT. Translating gives CASSLSGINSPLHF.

This chain links TRBV6-1 with TRBJ1-1; possibly TRBD1 for D (5 bases). Trimming removed 1 base from V and 1 base from J, with 7 bases in between. Germline loops: CDR1 MNHNS, CDR2 SASEGT. The CDR3 extends over 14 amino acids. As DNA, the CDR3 is TGTGCCAGCAGTGAAGTAAGGGGGAACACTGAAGCTTTCTTT. Its translation: CASSEVRGNTEAFF.

The chain recombines TRBV6-1 with TRBJ2-2; D may correspond to TRBD1 or TRBD2 (5 bases each). Germline V gene data show CDR1 as MNHNS and CDR2 as SASEGT. The CDR3 length is 14 residues. V was clipped by 0 bases and J by 3 bases, with 5 bases between them. CDR3 DNA: TGTGCCAGCAGTGAAGCGGGGGACACCGGGGAGCTGTTTTTT. Its translation: CASSEAGDTGELFF.

V and J are TRBV5-6 and TRBJ2-7; the D gene is possibly TRBD2 (6 bases). This CDR3 has 17 residues. V lost 4 bases and J lost 3, with 23 bases in between. The germline V gene has CDR1 SGHDT and CDR2 YYEEEE. The CDR3 bases are TGTGCCAGCAGCCGGTGGGGTGATGCTAGCGATGGCTACGAGCAGTACTTC. It codes for CASSRWGDASDGYEQYF.

J is TRBJ2-2 and V is TRBV27, with no clear D. Germline lookup yields CDR1 MNHEY and CDR2 SMNVEV (reference sequence). This CDR3 is 16 amino acids long. The V end was cut by 6 bases, the J end by 7 bases, with 21 bases between. CDR3 nucleotides: TGTGCCAGCAGGCCAACCGGGCCAGTCCCCTTCGGGGAGCTGTTTTTT. Translating gives CASRPTGPVPFGELFF.

About this clone itself: The same CDR3 arises from other DNA sequences in this sample as well. CDR3 loop: CASSPGTSGSEQYF. Written as DNA, the CDR3 is TGTGCCAGCAGTCCCGGGACTAGCGGGAGCGAGCAGTACTTC. The V and J genes are TRBV6-5 and TRBJ2-7; 14 nucleotides align to TRBD2. This CDR3 comprises 14 residues. The V segment lost 5 bases and the J segment 6 bases; nucleotides outside the gene matches: 3. CDR1 is MNHEY and CDR2 is SVGAGI in the germline V gene.

This rearrangement joins TRBV30 to TRBJ2-5; the match to TRBD1 covers 9 bases. J lost 5 bases, V lost 2 bases, and 12 bases had no gene match. The CDR3 totals 16 residues. Germline V gene data show CDR1 as GTSNPN and CDR2 as SVGIG (reference sequence). The CDR3 sequence is CAWSPGTGTGTETQYF. The CDR3 nucleotides are TGTGCCTGGAGTCCCGGGACCGGGACAGGGACGGAGACCCAGTACTTC.

Of note for this clone: The sample has other DNA sequences that encode this CDR3 too. CDR3 sequence reads: CASSQGASYEQYF. The CDR3 bases are TGCGCCAGCAGCCAAGGAGCCTCCTACGAGCAGTACTTC. The V gene is TRBV4-1, the J gene TRBJ2-7; D is unclear. The ends were cut back, 1 base at V and 0 bases at J, with 4 bases in the middle. This CDR3 spans 13 amino acids. The germline CDR1 and CDR2 sequences are MGHRA and YSYEKL.

The rearrangement uses TRBV12-5 and TRBJ2-3; D is unresolved. Per germline, CDR1 LGHNT and CDR2 FRNRAP. The CDR3 loop spans 12 amino acids. Trimming pared 7 bases from V and 2 bases from J, leaving 7 bases between. The CDR3 DNA sequence: TGTGCTAGTGCCCCCAACACAGATACGCAGTATTTT. Translated: CASAPNTDTQYF.

The genes are TRBV7-2 and TRBJ2-7; weak D call: TRBD1 (6 bases). Germline loops: CDR1 SGHTA, CDR2 FQGNSA. CDR3 length: 13 amino acids. V was trimmed by 3 bases and J by 4 bases, leaving 10 bases between them. CDR3 sequence reads: CASSFPTGYEQYF. CDR3 DNA: TGTGCCAGCAGCTTTCCCACAGGGTACGAGCAGTACTTC.

The V gene is TRBV7-2, the J gene TRBJ2-7; tentatively, D is TRBD1 or TRBD2 (5 bases each). Germline values: CDR1 SGHTA, CDR2 FQGNSA. Trimming stripped 2 bases from V and 3 bases from J, with 8 bases between. This CDR3 is 13 amino acids long. The CDR3 DNA reads as TGTGCCAGCAGCTTATCGGGGCTCTACGAGCAGTACTTC. Protein: CASSLSGLYEQYF. The variable domain in full, completed from reference TRBV7-2 and TRBJ2-7, reads GAGVSQSPSNKVTEKGKDVELRCDPISGHTALYWYRQSLGQGLEFLIYFQGNSAPDKSGLPSDRFSAERTGGSVSTLTIQRTQQEDSAVYLCASSLSGLYEQYFGPGTRLTVT.

Worth noting for this clone: Other DNA sequences in the same sample also yield this CDR3. The genes are TRBV13 and TRBJ2-7; TRBD2 matches 8 bases. The CDR3 runs to 14 residues. CDR1 and CDR2 (germline): PRHDT, FYEKMQ (reference sequence). The V segment lost 0 bases and the J segment 4 bases; nucleotides outside the gene matches: 2. The DNA for the CDR3 is TGTGCCAGCAGCTTAGGCCGGGGGGGGTACGAGCAGTACTTC. Amino acid sequence: CASSLGRGGYEQYF.

This chain uses TRBV19 with TRBJ2-7; D not resolved. CDR3 size: 15 residues. Per the germline V gene, CDR1 is LNHDA and CDR2 is SQIVND (reference sequence). Trimming removed 1 base from V and 3 bases from J, with 13 bases in between. The CDR3 protein is CASSIVFSSNYEQYF. In DNA form, the CDR3 reads TGTGCCAGTAGTATAGTTTTCAGCTCGAACTACGAGCAGTACTTC.